This TCR beta chain stems from a study of control samples from healthy donors and cancer patients. CDR1 is LGHDT, CDR2 YNNKEL, per germline (reference sequence). The CDR3 sequence is 19 residues long. The germline V and J ends were trimmed by 1 base and 4 bases, with 25 bases remaining between them. Profiled with immunoSEQ multiplex PCR; TCRdb holds only in-frame clones, not every one. The repertoire holds tens of thousands of clones, with around 93% as singletons. The V gene is TRBV3-1 (or the pseudogene TRBV3-2), the J gene TRBJ2-5; tentative D call: TRBD2 (5 bases). What was sequenced was PBMCs. This sequence originates from a woman between 40 and 55 years old with head and neck cancer. The CDR3 coding sequence is TGTGCCAGCAGCCAAGTGACCCCCCGGCAACCCGGGATCGGAGAGACCCAGTACTTC. Residues: CASSQVTPRQPGIGETQYF.